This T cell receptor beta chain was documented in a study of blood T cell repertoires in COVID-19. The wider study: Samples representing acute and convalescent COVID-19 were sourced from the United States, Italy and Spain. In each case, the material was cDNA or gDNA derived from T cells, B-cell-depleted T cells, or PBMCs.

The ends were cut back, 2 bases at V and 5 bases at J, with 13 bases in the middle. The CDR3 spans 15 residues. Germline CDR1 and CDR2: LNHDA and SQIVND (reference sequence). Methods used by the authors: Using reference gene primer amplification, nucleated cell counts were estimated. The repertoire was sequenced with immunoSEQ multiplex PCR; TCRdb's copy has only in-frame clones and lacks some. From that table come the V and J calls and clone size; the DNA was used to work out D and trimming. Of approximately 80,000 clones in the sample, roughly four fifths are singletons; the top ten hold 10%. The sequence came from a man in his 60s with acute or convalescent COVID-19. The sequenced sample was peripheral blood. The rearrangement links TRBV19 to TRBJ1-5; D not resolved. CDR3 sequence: CASSISSPRDQPQHF. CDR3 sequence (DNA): TGTGCCAGTAGTATATCCTCTCCTCGGGATCAGCCCCAGCATTTT.